This T cell receptor beta chain is from a study of CD8 T cells in Susac syndrome. Trimming removed 6 bases at V and 2 bases at J, with 16 bases between. The CDR3 is 16 amino acids. When the RNA was reverse transcribed, random hexamers were used with an input of about 0.5 to 1 ug. TCRdb passed the immunoSEQ multiplex PCR reads through MiXCR, listing each CDR3 protein once. In the table there are roughly 190,000 distinct CDR3 sequences, roughly 92% of which are singletons. Sequencing was carried out using CD4+ T cells from PBMCs. The clonotype was recovered from a human donor in good health. The rearrangement links TRBV12-3 or TRBV12-4 to TRBJ2-2; D might be TRBD1 or TRBD2, each matching 5 bases. As DNA, the CDR3 is TGTGCCAGCAGACGATCCGGGACGGGAAACACCGGGGAGCTGTTTTTT. It yields the protein CASRRSGTGNTGELFF.